This TCR beta chain was sequenced for a study of T cells in Graves' hyperthyroidism and ophthalmopathy. This clonotype was detected many times. Regions amplified from RNA transcripts were the TCR beta CDR3 regions. A set of HTBI primers served as the primers for a first-round RT-PCR of the TCR CDR3. TCRdb re-called the multiplex PCR reads through MiXCR, storing one row per CDR3 protein. Among about 410,000 distinct CDR3 sequences listed, about 15% were seen once. Between the trimmed V and J ends, which lost 1 base and 4 bases, there was a span of 10 bases. Germline CDR1 and CDR2: DFQATT and SNEGSKA (reference sequence). The CDR3 is 13 amino acids.

The sequenced material came from blood. The chain combines TRBV20-1 with TRBJ1-2; maybe TRBD1 (5 bases). This TCR was sampled from a man aged 18 to 29 with Graves' ophthalmopathy. CDR3 DNA sequence: TGCAGTGCTAGAGGGGGGGGACCCTATGGCTACACCTTC. This encodes CSARGGGPYGYTF.